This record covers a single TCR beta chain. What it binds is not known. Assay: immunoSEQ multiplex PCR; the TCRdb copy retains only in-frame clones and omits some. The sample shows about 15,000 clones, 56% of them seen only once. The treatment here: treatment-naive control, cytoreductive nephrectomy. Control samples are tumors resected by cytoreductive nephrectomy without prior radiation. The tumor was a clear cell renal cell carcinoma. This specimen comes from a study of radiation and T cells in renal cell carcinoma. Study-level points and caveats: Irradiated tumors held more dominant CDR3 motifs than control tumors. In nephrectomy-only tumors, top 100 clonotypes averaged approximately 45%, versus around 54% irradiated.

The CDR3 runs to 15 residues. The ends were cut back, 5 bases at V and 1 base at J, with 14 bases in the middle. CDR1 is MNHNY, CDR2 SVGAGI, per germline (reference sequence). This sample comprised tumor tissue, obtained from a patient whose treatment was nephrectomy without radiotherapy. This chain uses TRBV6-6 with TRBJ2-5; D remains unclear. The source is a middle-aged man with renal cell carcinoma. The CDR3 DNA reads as TGTGCCAGCAGTAAGGCCCATCCCCCCCAAGAGACCCAGTACTTC. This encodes CASSKAHPPQETQYF.